A single sample is the source of the 16 T cell receptor beta chains below, sequenced in a study of patients and donors after allogeneic stem cell transplantation. MiXCR was run by TCRdb on the RT-PCR reads, yielding one entry per CDR3 protein. The sample lists roughly 880,000 distinct CDR3 sequences, about a sixth occurring once. The sample consisted of blood, either unsorted or a sorted T cell fraction (not recorded which). The receptors here all came from a human donor who was either an allogeneic HSCT recipient or a stem cell or donor lymphocyte infusion donor (not recorded which). It is not recorded whose cells these are; they may come from a transplant donor.

The sample holds many counts of this clonotype. V and J are TRBV12-3 or TRBV12-4 and TRBJ2-1; 8 bases match TRBD2. The CDR3 spans 17 residues. The V and J ends lost 3 bases and 0 bases, in that order; junction bases with no gene match: 7. CDR3 DNA sequence: TGTGCCAGCAGTTTCATGGTAGCGGGGCTCTCCTACAATGAGCAGTTCTTC. Protein: CASSFMVAGLSYNEQFF.

The V and J genes are TRBV27 and TRBJ2-1; D remains ambiguous. There are 14 residues in the CDR3. Trimming left V 1 base short and J 5 bases short, with 9 bases between. Germline V gene data show CDR1 as MNHEY and CDR2 as SMNVEV (reference sequence). In DNA, the CDR3 is TGTGCCAGCAGTTTATACCCTAGGAACAATGAGCAGTTCTTC. Amino acids: CASSLYPRNNEQFF.

A single count supports this clonotype. The chain employs TRBV20-1 and TRBJ2-1; tentatively, D is TRBD2 (5 bases). Trimming left V 5 bases short and J 12 bases short, with 17 bases between. Germline CDR1 DFQATT, CDR2 SNEGSKA (reference sequence). The CDR3 has 12 residues. The CDR3 DNA is TGCAGTGCTCCCAGCGCGGACTCAACGCAGTTCTTC. Translating it yields CSAPSADSTQFF.

This clonotype was detected a few times. The gene calls are TRBV15 and TRBJ2-7; D is unresolved. CDR1 is LNHNV and CDR2 is YYDKDF in the germline V gene (reference sequence). The CDR3 extends over 13 amino acids. V was trimmed by 1 base and J by 4 bases, leaving 8 bases between them. The CDR3 spells CATSRAPIYEQYF. In DNA, the CDR3 is TGTGCCACCAGCAGAGCTCCTATATACGAGCAGTACTTC.

This chain uses TRBV20-1 with TRBJ1-5; D not certain. Germline-derived CDR1 and CDR2 are DFQATT and SNEGSKA (reference sequence). CDR3 length equals 15 residues. V lost 2 bases to trimming and J lost 0 bases, with 11 bases between them. This CDR3 is CSARPHDYSNQPQHF. The CDR3 nucleotides are TGCAGTGCTAGACCCCACGACTATAGCAATCAGCCCCAGCATTTT.

This clonotype was picked up a small number of times. V is TRBV20-1 and J is TRBJ2-3, with 7 bases lining up with TRBD1. Germline V lookup: CDR1 DFQATT, CDR2 SNEGSKA (reference sequence). V was pared by 6 bases and J by 2 bases, with 5 bases of the junction left unmatched. This CDR3 is built from 13 residues. The CDR3 nucleotides are TGCAGTGCCAGGGGGAACCCCACAGATACGCAGTATTTT. Translating gives CSARGNPTDTQYF.

V is TRBV29-1 and J is TRBJ2-1, with 12 bases aligning to TRBD2. With 8 bases clipped from V and 2 bases from J, the junction kept 4 bases outside the gene matches. The CDR3 has 14 amino acids. Germline lookup yields CDR1 SQVTM and CDR2 ANQGSEA. The CDR3 sequence is CSPRLAGAYNEQFF. CDR3 coding DNA: TGCAGCCCCAGACTAGCGGGAGCCTACAATGAGCAGTTCTTC.

This clonotype has just a few counts. The chain joins TRBV10-3 to TRBJ1-2, with 8 bases lining up with TRBD1. J gave up 2 bases and V 6 bases, and 8 bases lay outside the gene matches. CDR3 size: 15 residues. The germline V gene has CDR1 ENHRY and CDR2 SYGVKD. In DNA, the CDR3 is TGTGCCATCAGCAGTACAGGGGGGCGAAACTATGGCTACACCTTC. Translated, it gives CAISSTGGRNYGYTF.

The rearrangement links TRBV24-1 to TRBJ2-5; the match to TRBD2 covers 12 bases. The CDR3 loop spans 16 amino acids. The ends lost 4 bases at V and 5 bases at J; junction bases unmatched: 7. CDR1 is KGHDR and CDR2 is SFDVKD in the germline V gene. The CDR3 sequence: CATSDSSGRARETQYF. In nucleotides, the CDR3 is TGTGCCACCAGTGACTCTAGCGGGAGGGCCAGGGAGACCCAGTACTTC.

V and J are TRBV2 and TRBJ1-2, with D possibly TRBD1 on 5 matching bases. V was shortened by 4 bases and J by 1 base, with 10 bases between the two germline ends. In germline, CDR1 is SNHLY, CDR2 FYNNEI. This CDR3 contains 14 residues. CDR3: CASSGQGGNYGYTF. The CDR3 DNA is TGTGCCAGCAGTGGGCAGGGAGGTAACTATGGCTACACCTTC.

This clonotype was detected a few times. The rearrangement joins TRBV11-2 to TRBJ2-7; 9 bases are a match to TRBD2. There are 17 residues in the CDR3. Germline values: CDR1 SGHAT, CDR2 FQNNGV. The junction had 6 bases not matched to a gene; V was cut back by 0 bases and J by 0 bases. CDR3 DNA sequence: TGTGCCAGCAGCTTAGATCGGAGCGGGAGGAACTCCTACGAGCAGTACTTC. This sequence encodes CASSLDRSGRNSYEQYF.

The chain carries TRBV27 and TRBJ1-2, with D hard to call. With 6 bases removed from V and 1 base from J, the gap between germline ends came to 12 bases. CDR3 length equals 14 residues. Germline V CDR1 and CDR2: MNHEY, SMNVEV (reference sequence). CDR3 protein: CASSVSPSNYGYTF. CDR3 DNA: TGTGCCAGCAGCGTTAGTCCTAGTAACTATGGCTACACCTTC.

The V and J genes are TRBV6-1 and TRBJ1-6; D may be TRBD1 (5 bases). From germline, CDR1 is MNHNS and CDR2 SASEGT. This CDR3 has 19 residues. V gave up 5 bases and J gave up 6 bases, with 26 bases separating them. The CDR3 nucleotides read TGTGCCAGCAGTCAACCCCCTGGGCGTCGCTGGGGGGTTAATTCACCCCTCCACTTT. Its protein product is CASSQPPGRRWGVNSPLHF.

This chain links TRBV20-1 with TRBJ1-4; D possibly corresponds to TRBD1 (5 bases). The germline gives CDR1 DFQATT, CDR2 SNEGSKA (reference sequence). V was pared by 6 bases and J by 7 bases, with 15 bases between. This CDR3 is 13 amino acids long. In nucleotides, the CDR3 is TGCAGTGCCTCCCGGGACCCCGCTGAAAAACTGTTTTTT. It encodes CSASRDPAEKLFF.

The table lists this clonotype with a few counts. V gene TRBV7-2 combines with J gene TRBJ2-2; unclear D gene. This CDR3 comprises 15 residues. The germline V gene has CDR1 SGHTA and CDR2 FQGNSA. V gave up 1 base and J gave up 1 base, with 7 bases separating them. DNA of the CDR3: TGTGCCAGCAGCTTAGAGTCGGGGAACACCGGGGAGCTGTTTTTT. It is translated as CASSLESGNTGELFF.

This chain connects TRBV9 to TRBJ2-2; the D call may be TRBD1 or TRBD2 (5 bases each). The germline V gene encodes CDR1 SGDLS and CDR2 YYNGEE. This CDR3 contains 16 residues. V was shortened by 0 bases and J by 6 bases, with 15 bases between the two germline ends. In DNA form, the CDR3 reads TGTGCCAGCAGCGTAGCACTAGGGGTGAAGGCCGGGGAGCTGTTTTTT. Translated, it gives CASSVALGVKAGELFF.